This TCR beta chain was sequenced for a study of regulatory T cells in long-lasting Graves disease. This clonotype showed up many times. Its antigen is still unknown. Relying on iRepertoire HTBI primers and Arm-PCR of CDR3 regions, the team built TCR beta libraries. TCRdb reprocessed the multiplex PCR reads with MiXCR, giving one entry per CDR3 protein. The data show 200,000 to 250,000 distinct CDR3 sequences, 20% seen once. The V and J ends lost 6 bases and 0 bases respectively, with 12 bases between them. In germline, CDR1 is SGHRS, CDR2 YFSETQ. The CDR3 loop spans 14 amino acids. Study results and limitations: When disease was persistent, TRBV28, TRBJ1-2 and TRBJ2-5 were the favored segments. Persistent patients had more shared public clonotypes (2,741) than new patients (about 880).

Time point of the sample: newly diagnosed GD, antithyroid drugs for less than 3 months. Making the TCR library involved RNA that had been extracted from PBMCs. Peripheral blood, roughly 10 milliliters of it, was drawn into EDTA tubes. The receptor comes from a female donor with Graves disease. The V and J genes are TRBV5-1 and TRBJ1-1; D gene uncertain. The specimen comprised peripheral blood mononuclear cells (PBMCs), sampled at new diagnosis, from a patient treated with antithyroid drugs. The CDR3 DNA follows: TGCGCCAGCATGTTGTCCGACATGAACACTGAAGCTTTCTTT. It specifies CASMLSDMNTEAFF.